This note documents a single T cell receptor beta chain sequence. The data stem from a study of blood T cell repertoires in COVID-19. The overall study: T cells, B-cell-depleted T cells, or PBMCs supplied cDNA or gDNA.

Data came from immunoSEQ multiplex PCR; TCRdb stores just in-frame clones and leaves some out. The sample yields approximately 300,000 clones, roughly 89% seen once. Adults between roughly 18 and 89 years of age took part from 20 to 25 US areas. Categorization into cohorts depended on clinical history that participants reported. This CDR3 region has 15 residues. Unmatched junction bases numbered 5, after V lost 0 bases and J lost 8 bases. Germline V lookup: CDR1 SGHRS, CDR2 YFSETQ. This clonotype was obtained from a woman under 30 with acute COVID-19. The sample comprised PBMCs or T cells enriched from blood (not recorded which). J is TRBJ2-1 and V is TRBV5-1; TRBD2 aligns across 10 bases. In DNA, the CDR3 is TGCGCCAGCAGCTTGGCGGGACTAGCGATCGATGAGCAGTTCTTC. Amino acid sequence: CASSLAGLAIDEQFF.